Included here is one T cell receptor (beta chain) sequence, with context. This clonotype was seen more than once but under ten times. Its recognized antigen is unknown. Base qualities are missing; no much larger clone stands one base away. This sample is part of a study of T-cell reconstitution after alpha-beta-depleted transplantation in children (dated by TCRdb to 2016 to 2017). Looking at the study overall: Using TCR repertoire profiling, the study followed T-cell immune reconstitution in a quantitative way in children after TCRalphabeta/CD19-depleted allogeneic hematopoietic cell transplantation.

The method behind the library was PCR. For sequencing, an Illumina HiSeq 2500 was employed. TCR library preparation used molecular barcoding, with unique molecular identifiers applied to normalize quantification of the TCRbeta repertoire. Clones were called with MiXCR by TCRdb after fastp trimmed the public reads at Q25, and only in-frame beta chains were retained. Each CDR3 protein gets just one entry, which takes the most common genes and DNA from the rows behind it. The sample table lists more than 250,000 distinct CDR3 sequences, 9.9% of them with a count of one. Jointly, the top ten make up 10% of the sample. V and J lose 0 bases and 4 bases, and a span of 17 bases separates them. The cysteine opens and the phenylalanine closes a CDR3 of 17 amino acids. The kept DNA is CDR3 alone, 51 bases in frame from the first base.

Specimen: PBMCs from the stem cell graft donor, collected from the stem cell graft. The chain uses TRBV12-3 or TRBV12-4 and TRBJ2-3; the D gene identity is not certain. This receptor was identified in a human donor who donated a stem cell graft to a child with SCID. The encoded CDR3 is CASSLAQWIGPADTQYF. The DNA reads as follows: TGTGCCAGCAGTTTAGCACAGTGGATAGGCCCCGCAGATACGCAGTATTTT.